This T cell receptor beta chain appears in the sequencing data of a study of identical twins. Notes on the study in general: Monozygotic twin pairs showed more out-of-frame TCR alpha sharing than models estimated. Cross-sectional statistics underpinned the conclusions; the same donors were not followed.

Only healthy Caucasians were included as donors. TCRdb re-called the 5' RACE reads with MiXCR, one entry per CDR3 protein. This table holds under 800,000 distinct CDR3 sequences, 21% found once. The CDR3 extends over 12 amino acids. V gave up 3 bases and J gave up 3 bases, with 6 bases separating them. A word on this clonotype: What it binds is not known.

In addition, the sample was reused for a study of T cells expressing NK-cell markers. From that study: For about six donors, the dominant NKG2C+ clonotypes made up roughly 1.0-7.0% of their CD8+ T cells.

The chain is built from TRBV12-3 or TRBV12-4 and TRBJ2-7, with D hard to call. The clonotype was recovered from a young woman in good health. Sequenced material: PBMCs. The CDR3 DNA reads as TGTGCCAGCAGTTTTAGGCACTACGAGCAGTACTTC. Translated, it gives CASSFRHYEQYF.